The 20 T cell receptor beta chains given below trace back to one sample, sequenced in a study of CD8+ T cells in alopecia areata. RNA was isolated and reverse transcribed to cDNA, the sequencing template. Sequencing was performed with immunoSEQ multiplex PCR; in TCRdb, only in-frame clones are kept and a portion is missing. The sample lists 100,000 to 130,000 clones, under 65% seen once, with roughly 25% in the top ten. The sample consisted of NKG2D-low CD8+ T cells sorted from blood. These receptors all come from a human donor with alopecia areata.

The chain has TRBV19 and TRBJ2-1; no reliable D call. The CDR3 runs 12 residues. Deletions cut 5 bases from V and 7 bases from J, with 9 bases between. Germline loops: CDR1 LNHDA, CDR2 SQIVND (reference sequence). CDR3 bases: TGTGCCAGTAGTTACGCAGGAAATGAGCAGTTCTTC. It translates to CASSYAGNEQFF.

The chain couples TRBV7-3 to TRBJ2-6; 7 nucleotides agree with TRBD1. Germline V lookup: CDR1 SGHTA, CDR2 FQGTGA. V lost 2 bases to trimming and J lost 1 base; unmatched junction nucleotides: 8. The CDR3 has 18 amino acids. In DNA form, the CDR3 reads TGTGCCAGCAGCTTATTAGGGGGCTCGGGATCTGGGGCCAACGTCCTGACTTTC. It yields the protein CASSLLGGSGSGANVLTF. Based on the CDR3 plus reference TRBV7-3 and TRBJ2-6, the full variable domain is GAGVSQTPSNKVTEKGKYVELRCDPISGHTALYWYRQSLGQGPEFLIYFQGTGAADDSGLPNDRFFAVRPEGSVSTLKIQRTERGDSAVYLCASSLLGGSGSGANVLTFGAGSRLTVL.

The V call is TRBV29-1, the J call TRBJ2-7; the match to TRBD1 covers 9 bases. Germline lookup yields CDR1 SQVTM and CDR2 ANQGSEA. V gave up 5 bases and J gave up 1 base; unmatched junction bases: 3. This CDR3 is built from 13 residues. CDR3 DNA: TGCAGCGTTTACGGGACAGGGTCCTACGAGCAGTACTTC. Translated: CSVYGTGSYEQYF.

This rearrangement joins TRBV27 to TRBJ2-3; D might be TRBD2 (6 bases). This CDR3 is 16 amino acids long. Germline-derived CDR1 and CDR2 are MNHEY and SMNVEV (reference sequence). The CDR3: CATTPRSGGILETQYF. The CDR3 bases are TGTGCGACAACCCCCAGATCGGGCGGGATCCTAGAAACGCAGTATTTT.

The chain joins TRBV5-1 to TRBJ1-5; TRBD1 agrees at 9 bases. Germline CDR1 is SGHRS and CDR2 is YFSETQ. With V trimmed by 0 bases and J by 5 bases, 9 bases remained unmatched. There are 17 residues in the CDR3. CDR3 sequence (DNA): TGCGCCAGCAGCTTGGGAGGGACAGGGCTCGATTATCAGCCCCAGCATTTT. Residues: CASSLGGTGLDYQPQHF.

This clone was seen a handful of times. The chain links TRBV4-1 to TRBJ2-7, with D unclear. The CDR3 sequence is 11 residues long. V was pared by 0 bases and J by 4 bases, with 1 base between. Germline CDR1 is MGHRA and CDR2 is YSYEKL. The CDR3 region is CASSQDYEQYF. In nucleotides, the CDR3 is TGCGCCAGCAGCCAAGATTACGAGCAGTACTTC.

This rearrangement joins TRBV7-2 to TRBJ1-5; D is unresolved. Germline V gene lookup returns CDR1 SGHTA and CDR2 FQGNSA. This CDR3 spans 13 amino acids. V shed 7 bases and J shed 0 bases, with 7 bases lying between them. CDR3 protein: CASNQISNQPQHF. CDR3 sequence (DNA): TGTGCCAGCAATCAAATTAGCAATCAGCCCCAGCATTTT.

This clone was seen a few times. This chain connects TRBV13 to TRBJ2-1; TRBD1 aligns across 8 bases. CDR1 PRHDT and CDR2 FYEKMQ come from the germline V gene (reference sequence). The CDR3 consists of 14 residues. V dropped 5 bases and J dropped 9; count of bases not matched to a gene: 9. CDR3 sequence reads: CASSGGQGIVEQFF. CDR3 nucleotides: TGTGCCAGCAGCGGAGGACAGGGTATTGTTGAGCAGTTCTTC.

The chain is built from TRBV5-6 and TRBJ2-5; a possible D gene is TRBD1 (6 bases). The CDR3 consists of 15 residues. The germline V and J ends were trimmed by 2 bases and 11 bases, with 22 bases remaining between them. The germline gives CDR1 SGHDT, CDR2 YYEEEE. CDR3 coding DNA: TGTGCCAGCAGCTTCCTGGACAGTAATGTGTTTGGGCAGTACTTC. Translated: CASSFLDSNVFGQYF.

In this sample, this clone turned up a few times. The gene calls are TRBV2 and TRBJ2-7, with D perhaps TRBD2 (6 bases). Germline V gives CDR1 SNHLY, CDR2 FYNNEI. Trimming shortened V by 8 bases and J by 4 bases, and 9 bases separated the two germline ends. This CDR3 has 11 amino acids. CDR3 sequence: CASLGGYEQYF. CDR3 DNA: TGTGCCAGCCTGGGGGGTTACGAGCAGTACTTC.

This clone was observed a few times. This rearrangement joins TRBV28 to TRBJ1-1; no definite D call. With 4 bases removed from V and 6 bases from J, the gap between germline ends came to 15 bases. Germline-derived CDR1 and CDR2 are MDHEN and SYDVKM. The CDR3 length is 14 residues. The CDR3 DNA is TGTGCCAGCAGTTGGTCGGGGTCTTCGGCTGAAGCTTTCTTT. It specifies CASSWSGSSAEAFF.

The CDR3 coding sequence is TGCGCCAGCAGCCATCCCCCGGCAGGCAGCTCCTACAATGAGCAGTTCTTC. This translates into CASSHPPAGSSYNEQFF. The chain employs TRBV4-1 and TRBJ2-1; D remains ambiguous. This CDR3 comprises 17 residues. The ends were cut back, 3 bases at V and 0 bases at J, with 15 bases in the middle. CDR1 and CDR2 from the germline V gene are MGHRA and YSYEKL.

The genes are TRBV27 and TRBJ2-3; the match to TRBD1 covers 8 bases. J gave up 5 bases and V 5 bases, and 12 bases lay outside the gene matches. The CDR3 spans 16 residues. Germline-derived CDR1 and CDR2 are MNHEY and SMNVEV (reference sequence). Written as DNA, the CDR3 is TGTGCCAGCAGTCGGACAGGGCCAATTGGAGAAGATACGCAGTATTTT. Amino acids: CASSRTGPIGEDTQYF.

CDR3 nucleotide sequence: TGTGCCAGTACGGACCGGTACGAGCAGTACTTC. Translating it yields CASTDRYEQYF. V and J are TRBV19 and TRBJ2-7; D gene ambiguous. Germline V gene lookup returns CDR1 LNHDA and CDR2 SQIVND (reference sequence). V was trimmed by 7 bases and J by 4 bases, leaving 8 bases between them. This CDR3 contains 11 residues.

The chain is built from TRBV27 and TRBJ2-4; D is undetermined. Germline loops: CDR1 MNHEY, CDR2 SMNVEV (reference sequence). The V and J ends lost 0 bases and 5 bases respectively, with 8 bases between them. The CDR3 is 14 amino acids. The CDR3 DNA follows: TGTGCCAGCAGTTTATCGATTTTAGAAAACATTCAGTACTTC. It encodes CASSLSILENIQYF.

CDR3 loop: CSVESNGELFF. The CDR3, as DNA: TGCAGCGTTGAGAGCAACGGGGAGCTGTTTTTT. This chain connects TRBV29-1 to TRBJ2-2; D remains unclear. Trimming took 3 bases from V and 7 from J, leaving 6 bases between them. Per the germline V gene, CDR1 is SQVTM and CDR2 is ANQGSEA. This CDR3 comprises 11 residues.

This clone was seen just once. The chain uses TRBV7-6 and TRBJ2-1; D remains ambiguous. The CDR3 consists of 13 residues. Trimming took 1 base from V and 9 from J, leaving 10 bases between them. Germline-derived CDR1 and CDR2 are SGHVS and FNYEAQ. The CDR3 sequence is CASSLDPMGEQFF. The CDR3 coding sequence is TGTGCCAGCAGCTTAGACCCCATGGGTGAGCAGTTCTTC.

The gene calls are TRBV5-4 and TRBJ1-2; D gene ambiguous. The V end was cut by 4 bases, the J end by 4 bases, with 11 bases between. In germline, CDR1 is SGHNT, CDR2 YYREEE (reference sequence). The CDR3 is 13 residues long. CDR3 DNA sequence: TGTGCCAGCAGCCCTGACACCGTCTATGGCTACACCTTC. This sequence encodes CASSPDTVYGYTF.

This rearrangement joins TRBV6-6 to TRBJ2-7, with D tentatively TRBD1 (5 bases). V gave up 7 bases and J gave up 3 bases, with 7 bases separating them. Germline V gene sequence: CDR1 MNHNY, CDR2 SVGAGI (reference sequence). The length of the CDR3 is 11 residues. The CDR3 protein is CASIDSYEQYF. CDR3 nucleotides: TGTGCCAGCATCGACAGCTACGAGCAGTACTTC.

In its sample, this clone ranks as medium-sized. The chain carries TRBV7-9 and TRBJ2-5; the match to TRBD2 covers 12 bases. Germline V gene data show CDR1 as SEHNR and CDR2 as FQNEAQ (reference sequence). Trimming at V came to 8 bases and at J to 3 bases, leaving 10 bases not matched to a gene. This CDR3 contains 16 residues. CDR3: CASLLTGLAGEETQYF. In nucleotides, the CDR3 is TGTGCCAGCTTGCTAACGGGACTAGCGGGCGAAGAGACCCAGTACTTC.